The 10 T cell receptor beta chains reported below all come from one sample, sequenced in a study of cytomegalovirus exposure and HLA in healthy donors. This PCR relied on a set of 60 Vbeta primers and 13 Jbeta primers. The assay was immunoSEQ multiplex PCR, and TCRdb's table has in-frame clones only and misses some. Altogether about 120,000 clones are present, more than 65% being singletons, with the ten largest covering approximately 4.2%. Sequencing used PBMCs. These receptors originate from a male donor in good health and CMV-seropositive.

This clone was seen a few times. This rearrangement joins TRBV4-1 to TRBJ2-2; the match to TRBD1 covers 7 bases. Germline V gives CDR1 MGHRA, CDR2 YSYEKL. The CDR3 is made up of 17 amino acids. V trimming: 0 bases; J trimming: 5 bases; junction bases outside the gene matches: 9. The CDR3 nucleotides read TGCGCCAGCAGCCAAGATTGGGAACAGGGGTTAACCGGGGAGCTGTTTTTT. Translation gives CASSQDWEQGLTGELFF.

For this clone: Relative to the germline gene, one junction end is altered; a read error may explain this. This chain connects TRBV7-9 to TRBJ2-5, with a tentative D call TRBD1 (5 bases). This CDR3 spans 17 amino acids. The V gene's germline CDR1 is SEHNR and CDR2 FQNEAQ (reference sequence). The CDR3 DNA follows: TGTTCCAGCAGCTTATTTTTCAGTCCAGGGCTACAAGAGACCCAGTACTTC. Translation gives CSSSLFFSPGLQETQYF.

This chain joins TRBV7-3 and TRBJ1-1; perhaps TRBD1 as D (5 bases). The V and J ends lost 0 bases and 1 base respectively, with 9 bases between them. The CDR3 loop spans 15 amino acids. The germline CDR1 and CDR2 sequences are SGHTA and FQGTGA. This CDR3 reads CASSLTGGGNTEAFF. DNA for the CDR3: TGTGCCAGCAGCTTAACGGGCGGGGGGAACACTGAAGCTTTCTTT. The whole variable domain, filled in from reference TRBV7-3 and TRBJ1-1, reads GAGVSQTPSNKVTEKGKYVELRCDPISGHTALYWYRQSLGQGPEFLIYFQGTGAADDSGLPNDRFFAVRPEGSVSTLKIQRTERGDSAVYLCASSLTGGGNTEAFFGQGTRLTVV.

V is TRBV14 and J is TRBJ2-5; unclear D gene. The germline gives CDR1 SGHDN, CDR2 FVKESK. V was clipped by 4 bases and J by 1 base, with 13 bases between them. The CDR3 length is 15 residues. The CDR3 sequence is CASSRISGGQETQYF. For the CDR3, the DNA is TGTGCCAGCAGCCGGATCTCGGGTGGCCAAGAGACCCAGTACTTC.

The rearrangement uses TRBV2 and TRBJ1-6; maybe TRBD1 (6 bases). The CDR3 length is 18 residues. Trimming removed 0 bases from V and 7 bases from J, with 19 bases in between. The V gene's germline CDR1 is SNHLY and CDR2 FYNNEI. The CDR3 loop reads CASSEALRRGSGNSPLHF. CDR3 bases: TGTGCCAGCAGTGAAGCGCTCCGCAGGGGATCCGGGAATTCACCCCTCCACTTT.

The chain couples TRBV5-4 to TRBJ1-5; unclear D gene. Germline CDR1 reads SGHNT; CDR2 reads YYREEE (reference sequence). The V end lost 3 bases, the J end lost 0 bases, and 4 bases lay between the germline ends. The CDR3 consists of 13 residues. Here the CDR3 reads CASSYNSNQPQHF. The CDR3 nucleotides are TGTGCCAGCAGCTATAATAGCAATCAGCCCCAGCATTTT.

This clone has just one count. The chain is built from TRBV27 and TRBJ2-4; the match to TRBD2 covers 8 bases. The V segment lost 8 bases and the J segment 9 bases; nucleotides outside the gene matches: 6. This CDR3 region has 12 residues. The germline V gene encodes CDR1 MNHEY and CDR2 SMNVEV (reference sequence). The CDR3 nucleotides are TGTGCCAGCCGGCCCGGGGGGGGCATTCAGTACTTC. This translates into CASRPGGGIQYF.

V usage is TRBV6-1 and J usage is TRBJ1-2; 8 nucleotides align to TRBD1. The CDR3 length is 15 residues. V trimming: 0 bases; J trimming: 4 bases; junction bases outside the gene matches: 4. Per the germline V gene, CDR1 is MNHNS and CDR2 is SASEGT. Written as DNA, the CDR3 is TGTGCCAGCAGTGAAGCTAACAGGGGGAGCTATGGCTACACCTTC. This translates into CASSEANRGSYGYTF.

This chain links TRBV28 with TRBJ2-5; TRBD2 is a possible D gene (5 bases). Trimming removed 2 bases at V and 5 bases at J, with 15 bases between. The CDR3 covers 15 residues. Germline CDR1 is MDHEN and CDR2 is SYDVKM. CDR3 coding DNA: TGTGCCAGCAGTTTACTAGCCTTCACGGGGGAGACCCAGTACTTC. Translated: CASSLLAFTGETQYF.

The genes are TRBV15 and TRBJ1-3; tentatively, D is TRBD1 (6 bases). Germline lookup yields CDR1 LNHNV and CDR2 YYDKDF (reference sequence). Trimming cost V 0 bases and J 3 bases, with 9 bases left between them. The CDR3 is 15 residues long. CDR3 in DNA: TGTGCCACCAGCAGAGATGAAGGGGGTGGAAACACCATATATTTT. Translating gives CATSRDEGGGNTIYF.